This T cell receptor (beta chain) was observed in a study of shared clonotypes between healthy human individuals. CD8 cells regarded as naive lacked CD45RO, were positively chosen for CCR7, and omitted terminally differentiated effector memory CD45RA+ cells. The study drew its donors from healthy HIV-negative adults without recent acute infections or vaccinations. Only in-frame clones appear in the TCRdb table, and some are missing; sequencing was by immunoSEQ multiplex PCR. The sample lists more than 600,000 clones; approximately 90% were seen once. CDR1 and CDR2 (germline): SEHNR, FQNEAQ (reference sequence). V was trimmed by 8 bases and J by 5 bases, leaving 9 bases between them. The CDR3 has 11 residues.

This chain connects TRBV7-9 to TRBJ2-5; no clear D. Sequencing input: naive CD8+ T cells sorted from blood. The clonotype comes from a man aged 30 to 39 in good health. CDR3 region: CASAEFETQYF. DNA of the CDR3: TGTGCCAGCGCCGAATTTGAGACCCAGTACTTC.